What follows are 24 T cell receptor beta chains derived from one specimen sequenced in a study of molecular identifiers for immune sequencing clone quantification. Each CDR3 protein is one row after TCRdb ran MiXCR on the PCR reads. In the table there are nearly 650,000 distinct CDR3 sequences, less than 30% of which are singletons. The sequencing input was naive CD8+ T cells from blood, with Jurkat cell RNA spiked in. Subset meaning: FACS-sorted CD8+CD4-CCR7+CD45RA+ naive T cells. Receptors were obtained from a human donor in good health. Some libraries in this study had Jurkat cell RNA spiked in.

This clonotype was counted at least ten times. This chain links TRBV21-1 with TRBJ2-6; TRBD1, the D gene given by the table, was not confirmed from the DNA. TRBV21-1 is noted as a pseudogene. There are 19 residues in the CDR3. The CDR3: CASSKEGDVGVSGANVLTF. The CDR3 DNA reads as TGTGCCAGCAGCAAAGAGGGGGACGTCGGAGTCTCTGGGGCCAACGTCCTGACTTTC.

As concerns this clonotype: One junction end does not reproduce the germline sequence, and a read error may be involved. This chain links TRBV29-1 with TRBJ2-7; D not resolved. The CDR3 runs 12 residues. The germline V gene has CDR1 SQVTM and CDR2 ANQGSEA. The CDR3 protein is CSVESGSSAPSF. The CDR3 DNA is TGCAGCGTTGAGTCCGGTTCCTCCGCGCCGTCCTTC.

This clonotype was seen repeatedly, ten times or more. This chain uses TRBV5-8 with TRBJ1-2, with D perhaps matching TRBD1 (5 bases). The germline CDR1 and CDR2 sequences are SGHTS and YDEGEE. The CDR3 spans 18 residues. V dropped 4 bases and J dropped 0 bases, with 22 bases sitting between them. The CDR3: CASSNHPRQSYSNYGYTF. CDR3 DNA sequence: TGTGCCAGCAGCAACCACCCACGACAGAGCTACTCTAACTATGGCTACACCTTC.

The chain recombines TRBV7-9 with TRBJ1-2; 9 bases fit TRBD1. The CDR3 sequence is 16 residues long. The germline V gene encodes CDR1 SEHNR and CDR2 FQNEAQ (reference sequence). V was pared by 4 bases and J by 8 bases, with 14 bases of the junction left unmatched. The CDR3 region is CASSSTSYRGQWGYTF. The CDR3 DNA reads TGTGCCAGCAGCTCCACATCATACAGGGGGCAGTGGGGCTACACCTTC.

V and J are TRBV12-3 or TRBV12-4 and TRBJ1-2; the match to TRBD1 covers 8 bases. V gave up 5 bases and J gave up 4 bases; unmatched junction bases: 9. The length of the CDR3 is 15 residues. CDR3 region: CASSPGTGLGYGYTF. CDR3 DNA: TGTGCCAGCAGTCCCGGGACAGGACTAGGCTATGGCTACACCTTC.

As to this clonotype: A much larger clonotype is one base distant, so this may be a read error. The chain is built from TRBV28 and TRBJ2-5; possibly TRBD2 for D (5 bases). Germline V gene data show CDR1 as MDHEN and CDR2 as SYDVKM. The CDR3 runs 14 residues. Trimming pared 6 bases from V and 3 bases from J, leaving 14 bases between. The CDR3 reads CASSPGLVEETQYF. Written as DNA, the CDR3 is TGTGCCAGCAGCCCCGGACTTGTCGAAGAGACCCAGTACTTC.

In its sample, this clonotype was seen a few times. This chain joins TRBV11-2 and TRBJ1-1; 8 nucleotides match TRBD1. After removal of 4 bases from V and 3 bases from J, the junction contained 13 bases not matched to a gene. This CDR3 has 17 residues. Germline V gene data show CDR1 as SGHAT and CDR2 as FQNNGV. CDR3 in DNA: TGTGCCAGCAGCTACGACAAGGACAGGGCGATTGACACTGAAGCTTTCTTT. Protein sequence: CASSYDKDRAIDTEAFF.

This clonotype occurred a few times. Given a much more abundant clone one base away, this may be a read error. The missing conserved phenylalanine or tryptophan at the end of this CDR3 makes a read error likely. The V gene is TRBV5-5, the J gene TRBJ2-7; tentative D call: TRBD1 (6 bases). V was shortened by 2 bases and J by 4 bases, with 16 bases between the two germline ends. Germline CDR1 and CDR2: SGHKS and YYEKEE (reference sequence). The CDR3 covers 15 residues. This CDR3 is CASSLEGQAFYEQYS. In nucleotides, the CDR3 is TGTGCCAGCAGCTTAGAGGGACAAGCTTTTTACGAGCAGTACTCC.

The rearrangement joins TRBV13 to TRBJ2-5, with a weak D call TRBD2 (6 bases). The CDR3 consists of 16 residues. V gave up 5 bases and J gave up 3 bases, with 19 bases separating them. The V gene's germline CDR1 is PRHDT and CDR2 FYEKMQ (reference sequence). Written as DNA, the CDR3 is TGTGCCAGCAGCGCCACTAGCTCTTCGGGTAAAGAGACCCAGTACTTC. Translating it yields CASSATSSSGKETQYF.

In this sample, this clonotype turned up many times. The chain recombines TRBV7-2 with TRBJ1-3; D is ambiguous. The CDR3 consists of 14 residues. Trimming pared 2 bases from V and 0 bases from J, leaving 5 bases between. The V gene's germline CDR1 is SGHTA and CDR2 FQGNSA. CDR3 loop: CASSLMNSGNTIYF. CDR3 sequence (DNA): TGTGCCAGCAGCTTAATGAACTCTGGAAACACCATATATTTT. The whole variable domain, remainder taken from reference TRBV7-2 and TRBJ1-3, is GAGVSQSPSNKVTEKGKDVELRCDPISGHTALYWYRQSLGQGLEFLIYFQGNSAPDKSGLPSDRFSAERTGGSVSTLTIQRTQQEDSAVYLCASSLMNSGNTIYFGEGSWLTVV.

This clonotype showed up just a few times. The rearrangement links TRBV13 to TRBJ2-5; no clear D gene. V lost 5 bases to trimming and J lost 1 base, with 8 bases between them. This CDR3 is built from 13 residues. Per germline, CDR1 PRHDT and CDR2 FYEKMQ (reference sequence). The CDR3, as DNA: TGTGCCAGCAGCCCCAATGCCCAAGAGACCCAGTACTTC. Translated: CASSPNAQETQYF.

Comment on this clonotype: This could be a read error, since a much larger clone is one nucleotide away. The chain is built from TRBV10-3 and TRBJ1-2; possibly TRBD1 for D (6 bases). Germline-derived CDR1 and CDR2 are ENHRY and SYGVKD. The CDR3 loop spans 16 amino acids. The CDR3 region is CAISEFDRPPNYGYNF. In DNA, the CDR3 is TGTGCCATCAGTGAATTCGACAGGCCACCTAACTATGGCTACAACTTC.

This clonotype occurred many times. The chain employs TRBV12-3 or TRBV12-4 and TRBJ2-3; D is uncertain. Trimming took 5 bases from V and 2 from J, leaving 5 bases between them. This CDR3 has 12 residues. The CDR3 DNA sequence: TGTGCCAGCAGTCCCCACACAGATACGCAGTATTTT. Encoded protein: CASSPHTDTQYF.

This clonotype occurred a few times. This sequence joins TRBV2 and TRBJ1-1; no definite D call. The CDR3 loop spans 13 amino acids. V lost 4 bases and J lost 8, with 14 bases in between. The germline V gene encodes CDR1 SNHLY and CDR2 FYNNEI. The CDR3 spells CASSVGIGVEAFF. Here the CDR3 DNA reads TGTGCCAGCAGTGTAGGCATTGGAGTAGAAGCTTTCTTT. Full variable domain (rest looked up from reference TRBV2 and TRBJ1-1): EPEVTQTPSHQVTQMGQEVILRCVPISNHLYFYWYRQILGQKVEFLVSFYNNEISEKSEIFDDQFSVERPDGSNFTLKIRSTKLEDSAMYFCASSVGIGVEAFFGQGTRLTVV.

The V and J genes are TRBV23-1 and TRBJ2-1; 9 nucleotides agree with TRBD1. TRBV23-1 is assigned to the ORF class and has an uncertain function. The CDR3 consists of 18 residues. With V trimmed by 7 bases and J by 2 bases, 15 bases remained unmatched. The CDR3 protein is CASIAAGIRDRAYNEQFF. Written as DNA, the CDR3 is TGCGCCAGCATAGCGGCCGGAATCCGGGACAGGGCCTACAATGAGCAGTTCTTC.

This clonotype was seen many times. The genes are TRBV6-2 or TRBV6-3 and TRBJ1-5; D may be TRBD1 (6 bases). Germline CDR1 is MNHEY and CDR2 is SVGEGT. Deletions cut 8 bases from V and 7 bases from J, with 12 bases between. The CDR3 spans 12 residues. DNA of the CDR3: TGTGCCAGCCGGGGGCCATTGCAGCCCCAGCATTTT. Its protein product is CASRGPLQPQHF.

This clonotype appeared many times. The rearrangement uses TRBV30 and TRBJ2-7; D not resolved. The CDR3 covers 15 residues. V was shortened by 0 bases and J by 0 bases, with 12 bases between the two germline ends. CDR1 is GTSNPN and CDR2 is SVGIG in the germline V gene (reference sequence). The CDR3 region is CAWSVSIGFSYEQYF. The CDR3 coding sequence is TGTGCCTGGAGTGTATCAATTGGGTTCTCCTACGAGCAGTACTTC.

This clonotype has only a few counts. The chain joins TRBV7-2 to TRBJ2-7, with TRBD1 as a possible D gene (6 bases). V gave up 1 base and J gave up 5 bases, with 12 bases separating them. Germline lookup yields CDR1 SGHTA and CDR2 FQGNSA. This CDR3 is built from 14 residues. CDR3 residues: CASSLDRAVNEQYF. The CDR3 bases are TGTGCCAGCAGCTTAGACAGGGCCGTCAACGAGCAGTACTTC.

For this clonotype: A read error is possible here, since a much larger clone lies one base away. The V call is TRBV12-3 or TRBV12-4, the J call TRBJ2-5; maybe TRBD1 (6 bases). CDR3 length: 17 residues. Deletions cut 3 bases from V and 1 base from J, with 18 bases between. CDR3 nucleotides: TGTGCCAGCAGTTTCGGCCGTACAGGGTGCTCCCAAGAGACCCAGTACTTC. Translating gives CASSFGRTGCSQETQYF.

In nucleotides, the CDR3 is TGTGCCAGCAGCGCATACGGGGGGACTGAAGCTTTCTTT. The encoded protein is CASSAYGGTEAFF. This chain connects TRBV9 to TRBJ1-1, with D perhaps TRBD1 (5 bases). The CDR3 consists of 13 residues. CDR1 and CDR2 (germline): SGDLS, YYNGEE. Trimming shortened V by 3 bases and J by 5 bases, and 11 bases separated the two germline ends.

The J gene is TRBJ1-1, the V gene TRBV10-3; 10 nucleotides agree with TRBD1. Per germline, CDR1 ENHRY and CDR2 SYGVKD. J gave up 0 bases and V 4 bases, and 2 bases lay outside the gene matches. This CDR3 contains 15 residues. The CDR3 bases are TGTGCCATCAGTGCCGGGACAGGGGTGAACACTGAAGCTTTCTTT. This sequence encodes CAISAGTGVNTEAFF.

V and J are TRBV5-1 and TRBJ2-7, with 10 bases that match TRBD1. Germline CDR1 SGHRS, CDR2 YFSETQ. Trimming cost V 7 bases and J 1 base; bases outside gene matches: 11. The CDR3 totals 16 residues. The CDR3, as DNA: TGCGCCAGCGGCACGGGACAGGGGATAAGGTCCTACGAGCAGTACTTC. Translated: CASGTGQGIRSYEQYF.

The CDR3 spells CASSIDGDIYNEQFF. CDR3 nucleotides: TGTGCCAGTTCCATAGACGGGGATATCTACAATGAGCAGTTCTTC. The gene calls are TRBV19 and TRBJ2-1, with D possibly being TRBD2 (5 bases). Trimming removed 8 bases from V and 3 bases from J, with 17 bases in between. Germline CDR1 reads LNHDA; CDR2 reads SQIVND (reference sequence). CDR3 length: 15 amino acids. The full variable domain, in which reference TRBV19 and TRBJ2-1 provide the parts outside the CDR3, is DGGITQSPKYLFRKEGQNVTLSCEQNLNHDAMYWYRQDPGQGLRLIYYSQIVNDFQKGDIAEGYSVSREKKESFPLTVTSAQKNPTAFYLCASSIDGDIYNEQFFGPGTRLTVL.

The chain is built from TRBV7-2 and TRBJ2-3, with 7 bases lining up with TRBD1. The DNA end favors TRBJ1-5, so the J call may be wrong. The CDR3 loop spans 15 amino acids. CDR1 and CDR2 from the germline V gene are SGHTA and FQGNSA. The CDR3: CASSSQGGSTDTQHF. The DNA of the CDR3 is TGTGCCAGCAGCTCCCAGGGGGGTAGCACAGATACGCAGCATTTT.